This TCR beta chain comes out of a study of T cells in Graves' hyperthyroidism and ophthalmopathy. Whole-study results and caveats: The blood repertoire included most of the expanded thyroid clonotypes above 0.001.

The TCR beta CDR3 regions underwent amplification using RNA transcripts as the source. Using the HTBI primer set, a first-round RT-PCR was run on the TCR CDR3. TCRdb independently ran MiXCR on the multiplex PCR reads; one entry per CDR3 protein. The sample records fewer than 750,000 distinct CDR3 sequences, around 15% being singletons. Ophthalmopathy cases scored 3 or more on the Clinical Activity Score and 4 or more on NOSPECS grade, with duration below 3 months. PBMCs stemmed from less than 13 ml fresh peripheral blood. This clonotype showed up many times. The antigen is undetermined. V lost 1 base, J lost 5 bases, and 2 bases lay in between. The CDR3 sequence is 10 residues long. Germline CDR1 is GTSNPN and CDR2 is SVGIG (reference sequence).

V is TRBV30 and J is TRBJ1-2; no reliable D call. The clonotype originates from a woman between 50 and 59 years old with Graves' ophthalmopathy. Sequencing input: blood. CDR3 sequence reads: CAWSGYGYTF. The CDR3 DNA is TGTGCCTGGAGTGGATATGGCTACACCTTC. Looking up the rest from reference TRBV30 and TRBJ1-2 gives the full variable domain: SQTIHQWPATLVQPVGSPLSLECTVEGTSNPNLYWYRQAAGRGLQLLFYSVGIGQISSEVPQNLSASRPQDRQFILSSKKLLLSDSGFYLCAWSGYGYTFGSGTRLTVV.